These 15 T cell receptor beta chains were all obtained from the same sample, sequenced in a study of shared clonotypes between healthy human individuals. The repertoire was sequenced with immunoSEQ multiplex PCR; TCRdb's copy has only in-frame clones and lacks some. This sample has approximately 2.1 million clones, with 85% to 95% found just once. Sample: naive CD4+ T cells from PBMCs. Described subset: CD45RA+ positively selected. Receptor source: a man in his late teens or twenties in good health. Some clones in this sample may be carry-over from other donors' samples.

The rearrangement links TRBV6-6 to TRBJ2-4, with 11 nucleotides matching TRBD2. Germline assignment: CDR1 MNHNY and CDR2 SVGAGI (reference sequence). This CDR3 is built from 14 residues. Germline trimming cut 6 bases from V and 9 bases from J; bases unmatched to any gene: 7. In DNA form, the CDR3 reads TGTGCCAGCAGCACCGGGACTAGCGGAACCATTCAGTACTTC. As protein: CASSTGTSGTIQYF.

The chain recombines TRBV7-3 with TRBJ2-3; 9 bases match TRBD2. Germline V gives CDR1 SGHTA, CDR2 FQGTGA. After removal of 2 bases from V and 4 bases from J, the junction contained 10 bases not matched to a gene. The CDR3 covers 17 residues. DNA for the CDR3: TGTGCCAGCAGCTTAGGGTTAGCGGGAGCGGTGGCAGATACGCAGTATTTT. As protein: CASSLGLAGAVADTQYF.

V is TRBV4-1 and J is TRBJ1-1; TRBD1 matches at 9 bases. V lost 3 bases and J lost 1; bases outside the gene matches: 3. There are 15 residues in the CDR3. Per the germline V gene, CDR1 is MGHRA and CDR2 is YSYEKL. In nucleotides, the CDR3 is TGCGCCAGCAGCCAGAGACAGGGGGGGAACACTGAAGCTTTCTTT. Its translation is CASSQRQGGNTEAFF.

The chain has TRBV18 and TRBJ1-2, with D tentatively TRBD1 (5 bases). V lost 3 bases, J lost 4 bases, and 12 bases lay in between. The CDR3 is 14 amino acids. Germline V gives CDR1 KGHSH, CDR2 LQKENI. CDR3 sequence (DNA): TGTGCCAGCTCACCGGGTCGGGGGATCTATGGCTACACCTTC. It yields the protein CASSPGRGIYGYTF.

The gene calls are TRBV6-5 and TRBJ2-7, with D possibly being TRBD1 (6 bases). The V end was cut by 6 bases, the J end by 1 base, with 10 bases between. Germline-derived CDR1 and CDR2 are MNHEY and SVGAGI. The CDR3 totals 13 residues. In DNA form, the CDR3 reads TGTGCCAGCAGCCGACAGGCTTCCTACGAGCAGTACTTC. Protein: CASSRQASYEQYF.

The V and J genes are TRBV28 and TRBJ2-7; TRBD2 is a possible D gene (5 bases). The CDR3 totals 14 residues. V lost 7 bases and J lost 4, with 17 bases in between. The germline CDR1 and CDR2 sequences are MDHEN and SYDVKM. The DNA of the CDR3 is TGTGCCAGCACCAAAATGACAAGGGAGTACGAGCAGTACTTC. Translating gives CASTKMTREYEQYF.

As regards this clone: Other DNA sequences in this sample translate to the same CDR3. The CDR3 sequence: CASSLGQGLEAFF. The CDR3 DNA reads TGTGCCAGCAGCTTAGGACAGGGACTGGAAGCTTTCTTT. This rearrangement joins TRBV7-9 to TRBJ1-1, with TRBD1 identical over 7 bases. Germline CDR1 reads SEHNR; CDR2 reads FQNEAQ (reference sequence). This CDR3 is built from 13 residues. V lost 1 base and J lost 8; bases outside the gene matches: 4.

This clone was counted a single time. CDR3 coding DNA: TGTGCCAGCAGCGTATTAAGGGACACTGAAGCTTTCTTT. As protein: CASSVLRDTEAFF. V and J are TRBV9 and TRBJ1-1; no firm D call. The ends were cut back, 1 base at V and 3 bases at J, with 7 bases in the middle. Germline V gene sequence: CDR1 SGDLS, CDR2 YYNGEE. The CDR3 runs 13 residues.

The V gene is TRBV5-1, the J gene TRBJ2-1, with 7 nucleotides matching TRBD2. After removal of 1 base from V and 9 bases from J, the junction contained 13 bases not matched to a gene. From germline, CDR1 is SGHRS and CDR2 YFSETQ. There are 16 residues in the CDR3. The CDR3 spells CASSLFWRERLGEQFF. The CDR3 DNA is TGCGCCAGCAGCTTGTTTTGGCGGGAGCGTCTCGGTGAGCAGTTCTTC.

Of note for this clone: Other DNA sequences from this sample encode an identical CDR3 as well. The chain links TRBV9 to TRBJ2-7; 14 nucleotides align to TRBD2. Germline V lookup: CDR1 SGDLS, CDR2 YYNGEE. V was clipped by 3 bases and J by 3 bases; unmatched bases: 2. The length of the CDR3 is 15 residues. This chain's CDR3 is CASSDGTSGSYEQYF. The CDR3, as DNA: TGTGCCAGCAGCGACGGGACTAGCGGGAGCTACGAGCAGTACTTC.

In this sample, this clone turned up once. Other DNA sequences in this sample translate to the same CDR3. The chain couples TRBV6-6 to TRBJ2-5; D not resolved. V lost 0 bases and J 5 bases, leaving 4 bases between the germline ends. The CDR3 runs 12 residues. The V gene's germline CDR1 is MNHNY and CDR2 SVGAGI (reference sequence). Here the CDR3 reads CASSYSSETQYF. Here the CDR3 DNA reads TGTGCCAGCAGTTACTCGAGTGAGACCCAGTACTTC.

The chain uses TRBV5-4 and TRBJ2-5; D is perhaps TRBD1 or TRBD2 (7 bases each). The V and J ends lost 5 bases and 5 bases respectively, with 25 bases between them. Looked up from germline, CDR1 is SGHNT and CDR2 is YYREEE (reference sequence). This CDR3 has 17 amino acids. This chain's CDR3 is CASRPARGPDGGETQYF. CDR3 coding DNA: TGTGCCAGCAGACCGGCTAGGGGGCCGGACGGGGGGGAGACCCAGTACTTC.

The DNA for the CDR3 is TGTGCCAGCAGCCAAGCCTACAATGAGCAGTTCTTC. It specifies CASSQAYNEQFF. The V and J genes are TRBV4-2 and TRBJ2-1; D remains ambiguous. CDR1 and CDR2 from the germline V gene are LGHNA and YNFKEQ. There are 12 residues in the CDR3. The V end was cut by 1 base, the J end by 2 bases, with 0 bases between.

The chain has TRBV6-1 and TRBJ1-2; possible D gene TRBD1, 6 bases. The length of the CDR3 is 14 residues. The V end was cut by 4 bases, the J end by 3 bases, with 12 bases between. Germline assignment: CDR1 MNHNS and CDR2 SASEGT. The CDR3 protein is CASSVGAGDYGYTF. The CDR3 bases are TGTGCCAGCAGTGTGGGGGCGGGGGACTATGGCTACACCTTC.

The rearrangement links TRBV28 to TRBJ2-7; no definite D call. Germline CDR1 is MDHEN and CDR2 is SYDVKM. This CDR3 region has 13 residues. Trimming took 3 bases from V and 3 from J, leaving 9 bases between them. CDR3 protein: CASSFKGIYEQYF. CDR3 nucleotides: TGTGCCAGCAGTTTCAAAGGCATCTACGAGCAGTACTTC. Looking up the rest from reference TRBV28 and TRBJ2-7 gives the full variable domain: DVKVTQSSRYLVKRTGEKVFLECVQDMDHENMFWYRQDPGLGLRLIYFSYDVKMKEKGDIPEGYSVSREKKERFSLILESASTNQTSMYLCASSFKGIYEQYFGPGTRLTVT.